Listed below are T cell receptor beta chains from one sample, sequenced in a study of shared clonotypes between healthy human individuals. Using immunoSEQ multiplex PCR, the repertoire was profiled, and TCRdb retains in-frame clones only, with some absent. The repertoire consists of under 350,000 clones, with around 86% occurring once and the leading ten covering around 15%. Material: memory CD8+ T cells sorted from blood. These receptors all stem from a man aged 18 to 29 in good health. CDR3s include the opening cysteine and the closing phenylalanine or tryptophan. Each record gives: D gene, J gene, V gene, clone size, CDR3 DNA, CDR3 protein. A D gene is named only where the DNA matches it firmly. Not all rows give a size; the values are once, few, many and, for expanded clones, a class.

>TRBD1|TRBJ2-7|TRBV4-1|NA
TGCGCCAGCAGCCAACGGGACAGGGTTTACGAGCAGTACTTC
CASSQRDRVYEQYF
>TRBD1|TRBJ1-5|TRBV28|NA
TGTGCCAGCACCGGGACAGGGTCGAGGGGTGATCAGCCCCAGCATTTT
CASTGTGSRGDQPQHF
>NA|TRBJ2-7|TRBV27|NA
TGTGCCAGCAGTTCGTTCAGCTCCTACGAGCAGTACTTC
CASSSFSSYEQYF
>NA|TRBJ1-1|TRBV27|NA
TGTGCCAGCAGTTTATTCTCACAGAACACTGAAGCTTTCTTT
CASSLFSQNTEAFF
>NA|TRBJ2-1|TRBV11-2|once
TGTGCCAGCAGCATGACCCCGGGTCTGGGGGTTACCTACAATGAGCAGTTCTTC
CASSMTPGLGVTYNEQFF
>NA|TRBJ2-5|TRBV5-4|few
TGTGCCAGCAGCTTGGATTTTGGGAACCAAGAGACCCAGTACTTC
CASSLDFGNQETQYF
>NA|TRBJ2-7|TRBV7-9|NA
TGTGCCAGCAGCTTAGGGACAGCGAGGGATGAGCAGTACTTC
CASSLGTARDEQYF
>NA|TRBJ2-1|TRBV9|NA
TGTGCCAGCAGCGTAGTCGGGCTTGACTACAATGAGCAGTTCTTC
CASSVVGLDYNEQFF
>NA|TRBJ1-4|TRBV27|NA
TGTGCCAGCAGCCAAGCAGGGGCTAATGAAAAACTGTTTTTT
CASSQAGANEKLFF
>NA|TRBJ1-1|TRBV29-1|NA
TGCAGCGTTGAAGACCCCTTGAACACTGAAGCTTTCTTT
CSVEDPLNTEAFF
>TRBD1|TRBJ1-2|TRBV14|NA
TGTGCCAGCAGCGTCGGACAGGGCTATGGCTACACCTTC
CASSVGQGYGYTF
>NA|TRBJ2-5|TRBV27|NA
TGTGCCAGCAGTTTTGTCGACGGGACAGAGACCCAGTACTTC
CASSFVDGTETQYF
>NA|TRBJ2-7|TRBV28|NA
TGTGCCAGCAGTCTGAGAGCTTCCTACGAGCAGTACTTC
CASSLRASYEQYF
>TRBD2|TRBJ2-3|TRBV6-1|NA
TGTGCCAGCAGTGAATTCCATACGGGACTAACATCGGATACGCAGTATTTT
CASSEFHTGLTSDTQYF
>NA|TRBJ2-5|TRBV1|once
TGCACCAGCAGCCACCCACTAGCGGGGGATCGAGAGACCCAGTACTTC
CTSSHPLAGDRETQYF
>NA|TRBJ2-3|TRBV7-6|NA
TGTGCCAGCAGCTTAGCGGGGGGGCTGTGGGATGGCGCTCAGTATTTT
CASSLAGGLWDGAQYF
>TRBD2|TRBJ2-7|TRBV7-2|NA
TGTGCCAGCAGCTCGGCAGCGGGAGTCTTATACGAGCAGTACTTC
CASSSAAGVLYEQYF
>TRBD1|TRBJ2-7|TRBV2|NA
TGTGCCAGCACTCGAGGACAGGGTTACTACGAGCAGTACTTC
CASTRGQGYYEQYF
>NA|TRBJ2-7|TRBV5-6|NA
TGTGCCAGCAGCTTGGTTACACGGAGGTTCTACGAGCAGTACTTC
CASSLVTRRFYEQYF
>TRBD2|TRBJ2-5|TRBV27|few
TGTGCCAGCAGTTTCCTAGCGGGCCAAGAGACCCAGTACTTC
CASSFLAGQETQYF
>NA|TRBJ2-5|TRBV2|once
TGTGCCAGACAGGGAGGGGAGACCCAGTACTTC
CARQGGETQYF
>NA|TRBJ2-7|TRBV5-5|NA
TGTGCCAGCAGCTTGGCCTGGGAGGAGGGGGTCGAGCAGTACTTC
CASSLAWEEGVEQYF
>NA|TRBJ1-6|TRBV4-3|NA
TGCGCCAGCAGCCAAGATTCCGGGAGTAATTCACCCCTCCACTTT
CASSQDSGSNSPLHF
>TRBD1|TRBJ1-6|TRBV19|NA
TGTGCCAGTAGTCTACAGGGGGACGATAATTCACCCCTCCACTTT
CASSLQGDDNSPLHF
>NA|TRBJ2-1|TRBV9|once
TGTGCCAGCAGCGAGACATCGGGACTCCTCTACAATGAGCAGTTCTTC
CASSETSGLLYNEQFF